This note documents a single T cell receptor beta chain sequence. Its antigen is not known. The data are from a study of OX40 agonist ivuxolimab in advanced cancers. Study background: The group had a mean age of approximately 60 years, ranged from about 20 to 85, and was 82.7% male. Earlier treatment with anti-PD-1, anti-PD-L1 or anti-CTLA-4 was permitted, and 30% to 40% had received some.

Germline V lookup: CDR1 PRHDT, CDR2 FYEKMQ (reference sequence). CDR3 length: 14 amino acids. Trimming left V 1 base short and J 6 bases short, with 13 bases between. Autoimmune disease history or systemic immunosuppression excluded patients. Study results and limitations: People who partly responded at 0.1-3.0 mg/kg had some of the least clonal expansion seen.

Only in-frame clones appear in the TCRdb table, and some are missing; sequencing was by immunoSEQ multiplex PCR. The sample includes about 41,000 clones, roughly 84% of them seen just once. The source is an adult with an advanced solid tumor such as melanoma, head and neck, liver or kidney cancer. Sequences were derived from CD4+ or CD8+ T cells sorted from blood, sampled in a trial of the OX40 agonist ivuxolimab. The V gene is TRBV13, the J gene TRBJ2-7, with D perhaps TRBD1 (5 bases). The CDR3 nucleotides read TGTGCCAGCAGCTTAGTGGGAAGCCAGGGCGAGCAGTACTTC. It is translated as CASSLVGSQGEQYF.